This T cell receptor (beta chain) was sequenced during a study of regulatory T cells in long-lasting Graves disease. Germline loops: CDR1 SGHNT, CDR2 YENEEA. The CDR3 contains 13 residues. For TCR beta, libraries came from iRepertoire HTBI primers and Arm-PCR of CDR3 regions. Original data processing: The samples yielded about 60 TRBV and more than twelve TRBJ segments. Using its own MiXCR run on the multiplex PCR reads, TCRdb lists one record per CDR3 protein. TCRdb, not the original authors, processed these V and J calls. The profile shows hundreds of thousands of distinct CDR3 sequences, 16% of them singletons. Study results and caveats: TRBV28, TRBJ1-2 and TRBJ2-5 emerged as the favored segments in persistent disease.

This clonotype occurred a few times. Its antigen is not known. One end of the junction does not line up with germline, which may come from a read error. Regarding time point: newly diagnosed GD, antithyroid drugs for less than 3 months. PBMC RNA was the source of the TCR library. In addition, the sample was reused for a study of T cells in Graves' hyperthyroidism and ophthalmopathy.

The TCR was taken from a woman younger than 45 with Graves disease. The sequences come from peripheral blood mononuclear cells (PBMCs), collected at new diagnosis, from a patient treated with antithyroid drugs. The chain has TRBV11-3 and TRBJ1-4, with D perhaps matching TRBD1 (6 bases). CDR3 in amino acids: CAGSLFVGGEMFF. Written as DNA, the CDR3 is TGTGCCGGCAGCTTGTTTGTCGGGGGCGAAATGTTTTTT. The full variable domain, with the rest looked up from reference TRBV11-3 and TRBJ1-4, is EAGVVQSPRYKIIEKKQPVAFWCNPISGHNTLYWYLQNLGQGPELLIRYENEEAVDDSQLPKDRFSAERLKGVDSTLKIQPAELGDSAVYLCAGSLFVGGEMFFGSGTQLSVL.